This entry features one T cell receptor beta chain sequence. The antigen is undetermined. The V gene's germline CDR1 is SGHKS and CDR2 YYEKEE (reference sequence). The CDR3 extends over 15 amino acids. V was cut by 1 base and J by 0 bases, with 8 bases left in between. Sequencing used immunoSEQ multiplex PCR; TCRdb keeps in-frame clones, though not all of them. In the table there are approximately 29,000 clones, 90% of which are singletons. This entry is derived from a study of neoadjuvant nivolumab and ipilimumab in lung cancer. Study overall: Patients got nivolumab 3 mg/kg on days 1, 15 and 29; combination added ipilimumab 1 mg/kg day 1. General study results and limits: Resected tumors had greater TCR richness and clonality than uninvolved lung.

This TCR was recovered from an adult with non-small cell lung cancer. The sample in question was peripheral blood, obtained after neoadjuvant nivolumab, alone or with ipilimumab, at or shortly before surgery. The chain employs TRBV5-5 and TRBJ2-1; D uncertain. The DNA of the CDR3 is TGTGCCAGCAGCTTGTGGGCGTCCTCCTACAATGAGCAGTTCTTC. Protein sequence: CASSLWASSYNEQFF.